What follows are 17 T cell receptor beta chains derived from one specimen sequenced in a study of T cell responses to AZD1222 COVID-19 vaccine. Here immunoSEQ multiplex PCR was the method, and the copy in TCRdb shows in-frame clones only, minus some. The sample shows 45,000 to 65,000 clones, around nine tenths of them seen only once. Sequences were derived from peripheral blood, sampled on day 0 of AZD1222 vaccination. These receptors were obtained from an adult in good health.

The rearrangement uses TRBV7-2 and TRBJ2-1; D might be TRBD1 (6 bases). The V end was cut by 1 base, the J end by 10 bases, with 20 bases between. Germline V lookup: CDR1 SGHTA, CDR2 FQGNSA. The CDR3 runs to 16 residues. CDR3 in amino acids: CASSLVGAGGPREQFF. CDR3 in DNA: TGTGCCAGCAGCTTAGTGGGGGCGGGCGGGCCTCGGGAGCAGTTCTTC.

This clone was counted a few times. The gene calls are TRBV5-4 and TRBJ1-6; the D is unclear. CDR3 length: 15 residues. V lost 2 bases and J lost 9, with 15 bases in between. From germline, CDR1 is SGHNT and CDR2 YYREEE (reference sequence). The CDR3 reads CASSFSWREGSPLHF. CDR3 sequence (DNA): TGTGCCAGCAGCTTTTCGTGGAGGGAGGGTTCACCCCTCCACTTT.

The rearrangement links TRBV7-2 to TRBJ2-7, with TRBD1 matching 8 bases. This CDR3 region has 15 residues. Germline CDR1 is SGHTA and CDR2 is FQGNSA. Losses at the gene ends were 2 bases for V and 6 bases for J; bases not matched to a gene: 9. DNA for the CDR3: TGTGCCAGCAGCTTAACTTACGTGACAGGGGTCGAGCAGTACTTC. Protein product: CASSLTYVTGVEQYF.

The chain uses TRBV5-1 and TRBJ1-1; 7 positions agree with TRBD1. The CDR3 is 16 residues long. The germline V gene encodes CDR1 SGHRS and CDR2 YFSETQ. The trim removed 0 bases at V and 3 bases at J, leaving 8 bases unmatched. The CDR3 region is CASSLGIYRGYTEAFF. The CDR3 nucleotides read TGCGCCAGCAGCTTGGGGATCTACAGGGGATACACTGAAGCTTTCTTT.

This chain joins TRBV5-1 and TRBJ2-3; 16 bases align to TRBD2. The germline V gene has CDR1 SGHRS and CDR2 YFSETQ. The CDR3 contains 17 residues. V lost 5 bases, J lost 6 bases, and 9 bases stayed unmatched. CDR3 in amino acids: CASRTGTSGRAGDTQYF. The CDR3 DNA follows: TGCGCCAGCAGGACCGGGACTAGCGGGAGGGCCGGGGATACGCAGTATTTT.

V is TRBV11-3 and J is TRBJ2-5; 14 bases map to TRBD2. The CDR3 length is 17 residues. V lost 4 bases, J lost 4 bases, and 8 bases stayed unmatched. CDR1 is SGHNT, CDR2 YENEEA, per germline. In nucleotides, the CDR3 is TGTGCCAGCAGCTGGACTAGCGGGAGGCTAAGAGGAGAGACCCAGTACTTC. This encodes CASSWTSGRLRGETQYF. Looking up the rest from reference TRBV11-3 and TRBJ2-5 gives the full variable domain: EAGVVQSPRYKIIEKKQPVAFWCNPISGHNTLYWYLQNLGQGPELLIRYENEEAVDDSQLPKDRFSAERLKGVDSTLKIQPAELGDSAVYLCASSWTSGRLRGETQYFGPGTRLLVL.

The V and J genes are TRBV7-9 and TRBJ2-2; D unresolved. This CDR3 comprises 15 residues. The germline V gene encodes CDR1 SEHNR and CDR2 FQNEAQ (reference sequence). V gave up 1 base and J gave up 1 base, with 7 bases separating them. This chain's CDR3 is CASSLVNRNTGELFF. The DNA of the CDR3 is TGTGCCAGCAGCTTAGTAAACAGGAACACCGGGGAGCTGTTTTTT. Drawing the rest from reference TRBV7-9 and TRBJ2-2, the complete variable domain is DTGVSQNPRHKITKRGQNVTFRCDPISEHNRLYWYRQTLGQGPEFLTYFQNEAQLEKSRLLSDRFSAERPKGSFSTLEIQRTEQGDSAMYLCASSLVNRNTGELFFGEGSRLTVL.

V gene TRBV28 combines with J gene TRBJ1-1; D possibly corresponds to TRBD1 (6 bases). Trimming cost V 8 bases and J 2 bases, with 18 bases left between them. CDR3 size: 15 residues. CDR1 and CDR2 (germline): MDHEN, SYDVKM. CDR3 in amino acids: CASLGSDRSNTEAFF. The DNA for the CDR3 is TGTGCCAGCTTAGGTAGCGACAGGTCTAACACTGAAGCTTTCTTT.

The DNA for the CDR3 is TGTGCCAGCAGTTTGTGGCCGTATAGCAATCAGCCCCAGCATTTT. Protein sequence: CASSLWPYSNQPQHF. The chain uses TRBV27 and TRBJ1-5; D gene uncertain. With 3 bases removed from V and 0 bases from J, the gap between germline ends came to 9 bases. The CDR3 has 15 amino acids. The germline V gene encodes CDR1 MNHEY and CDR2 SMNVEV (reference sequence).

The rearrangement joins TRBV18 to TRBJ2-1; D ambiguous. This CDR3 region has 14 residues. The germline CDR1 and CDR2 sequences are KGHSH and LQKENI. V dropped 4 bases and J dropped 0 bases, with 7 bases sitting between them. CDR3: CASSLSGSYNEQFF. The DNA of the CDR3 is TGTGCCAGCTCACTTTCAGGCTCCTACAATGAGCAGTTCTTC.

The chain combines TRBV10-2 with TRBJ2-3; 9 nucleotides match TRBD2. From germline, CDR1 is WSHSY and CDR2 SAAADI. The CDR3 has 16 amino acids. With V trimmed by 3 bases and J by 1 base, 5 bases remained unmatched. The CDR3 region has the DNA TGCGCCAGCAGTGATTTCGCGGGAGGGGGCACAGATACGCAGTATTTT. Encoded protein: CASSDFAGGGTDTQYF.

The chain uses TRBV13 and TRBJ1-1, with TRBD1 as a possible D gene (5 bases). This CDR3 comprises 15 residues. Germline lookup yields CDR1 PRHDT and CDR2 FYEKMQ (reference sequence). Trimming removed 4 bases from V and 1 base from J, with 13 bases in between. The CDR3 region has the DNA TGTGCCAGCAGCTCCGCGGGGGACGGGAACACTGAAGCTTTCTTT. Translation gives CASSSAGDGNTEAFF.

The CDR3 spells CATSDPRTSGSNSYNEQFF. CDR3 coding DNA: TGTGCCACCAGTGATCCCCGGACTAGCGGGAGTAACTCCTACAATGAGCAGTTCTTC. The gene calls are TRBV24-1 and TRBJ2-1, with 13 positions matching TRBD2. With 3 bases clipped from V and 0 bases from J, the junction kept 7 bases outside the gene matches. The CDR3 totals 19 residues. The V gene's germline CDR1 is KGHDR and CDR2 SFDVKD.

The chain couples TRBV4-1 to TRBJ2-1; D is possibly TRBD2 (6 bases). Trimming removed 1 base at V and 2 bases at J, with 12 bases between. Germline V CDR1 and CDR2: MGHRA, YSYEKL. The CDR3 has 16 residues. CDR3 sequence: CASSQALLAPYNEQFF. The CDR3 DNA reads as TGCGCCAGCAGCCAAGCTTTACTAGCTCCCTACAATGAGCAGTTCTTC.

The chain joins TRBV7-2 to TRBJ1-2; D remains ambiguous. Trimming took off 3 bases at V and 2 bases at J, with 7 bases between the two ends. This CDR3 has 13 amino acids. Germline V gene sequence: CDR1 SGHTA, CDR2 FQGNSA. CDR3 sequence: CASSFEANYGYTF. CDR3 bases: TGTGCCAGCAGCTTTGAGGCCAACTATGGCTACACCTTC.

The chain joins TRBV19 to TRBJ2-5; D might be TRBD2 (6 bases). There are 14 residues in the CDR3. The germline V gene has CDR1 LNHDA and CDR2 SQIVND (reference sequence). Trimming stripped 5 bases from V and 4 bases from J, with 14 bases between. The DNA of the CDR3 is TGTGCCAGTAGTGGAGGGGTTCGGGGAGAGACCCAGTACTTC. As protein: CASSGGVRGETQYF.

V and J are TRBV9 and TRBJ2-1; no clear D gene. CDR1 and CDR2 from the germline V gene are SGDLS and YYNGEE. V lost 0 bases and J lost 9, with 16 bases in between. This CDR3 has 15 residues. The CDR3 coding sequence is TGTGCCAGCAGCGTAGCTCCTGGGCATCTCGGTGAGCAGTTCTTC. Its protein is CASSVAPGHLGEQFF. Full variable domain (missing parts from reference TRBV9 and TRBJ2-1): DSGVTQTPKHLITATGQRVTLRCSPRSGDLSVYWYQQSLDQGLQFLIQYYNGEERAKGNILERFSAQQFPDLHSELNLSSLELGDSALYFCASSVAPGHLGEQFFGPGTRLTVL.